The 19 T cell receptor beta chains in this list originate from one sample, sequenced in a study of T cell responses to AZD1222 COVID-19 vaccine. Sequencing used immunoSEQ multiplex PCR; TCRdb keeps in-frame clones, though not all of them. The sample has about 120,000 clones; around 90% are singletons. The specimen was peripheral blood, collected on day 0 of AZD1222 vaccination. These TCRs come from an adult in good health.

The chain recombines TRBV5-1 with TRBJ2-1; D is possibly TRBD1 or TRBD2 (5 bases each). The germline V gene encodes CDR1 SGHRS and CDR2 YFSETQ. Trimming took off 2 bases at V and 6 bases at J, with 18 bases between the two ends. The CDR3 length is 16 residues. The CDR3 DNA sequence: TGCGCCAGCAGCTTTCGCGGGCAGGGCATATCCAATGAGCAGTTCTTC. Protein sequence: CASSFRGQGISNEQFF. Full variable domain (outside the CDR3, taken from reference TRBV5-1 and TRBJ2-1): KAGVTQTPRYLIKTRGQQVTLSCSPISGHRSVSWYQQTPGQGLQFLFEYFSETQRNKGNFPGRFSGRQFSNSRSEMNVSTLELGDSALYLCASSFRGQGISNEQFFGPGTRLTVL.

The gene calls are TRBV28 and TRBJ1-1; D remains ambiguous. The germline CDR1 and CDR2 sequences are MDHEN and SYDVKM. CDR3 length equals 9 residues. V was clipped by 10 bases and J by 6 bases, with 6 bases between them. CDR3 protein: CATGPEAFF. Here the CDR3 DNA reads TGTGCCACGGGCCCTGAAGCTTTCTTT. Drawing the rest from reference TRBV28 and TRBJ1-1, the complete variable domain is DVKVTQSSRYLVKRTGEKVFLECVQDMDHENMFWYRQDPGLGLRLIYFSYDVKMKEKGDIPEGYSVSREKKERFSLILESASTNQTSMYLCATGPEAFFGQGTRLTVV.

The chain links TRBV2 to TRBJ2-7; D gene ambiguous. V was shortened by 1 base and J by 0 bases, with 10 bases between the two germline ends. The CDR3 has 15 amino acids. In germline, CDR1 is SNHLY, CDR2 FYNNEI. CDR3 sequence (DNA): TGTGCCAGCAGTGAAGAACAGCTAAGCTCCTACGAGCAGTACTTC. Residues: CASSEEQLSSYEQYF. The complete variable domain, with remaining parts taken from reference TRBV2 and TRBJ2-7, reads EPEVTQTPSHQVTQMGQEVILRCVPISNHLYFYWYRQILGQKVEFLVSFYNNEISEKSEIFDDQFSVERPDGSNFTLKIRSTKLEDSAMYFCASSEEQLSSYEQYFGPGTRLTVT.

The V gene is TRBV11-3, the J gene TRBJ2-7; tentatively, D is TRBD1 or TRBD2 (5 bases each). The CDR3 has 15 residues. Trimming shortened V by 5 bases and J by 2 bases, and 16 bases separated the two germline ends. Germline values: CDR1 SGHNT, CDR2 YENEEA. CDR3 protein: CASSPDGTATYEQYF. CDR3 sequence (DNA): TGTGCCAGCAGCCCGGACGGGACGGCTACCTACGAGCAGTACTTC. Variable domain in full (rest from reference TRBV11-3 and TRBJ2-7): EAGVVQSPRYKIIEKKQPVAFWCNPISGHNTLYWYLQNLGQGPELLIRYENEEAVDDSQLPKDRFSAERLKGVDSTLKIQPAELGDSAVYLCASSPDGTATYEQYFGPGTRLTVT.

The chain links TRBV10-1 to TRBJ2-5; 9 bases align to TRBD2. The CDR3 length is 14 residues. The germline V gene has CDR1 WNHNN and CDR2 SYGVQD (reference sequence). Trimming cost V 5 bases and J 5 bases; bases outside gene matches: 6. The DNA of the CDR3 is TGCGCCAGCAGTAGGCGGGGGGGCCTTGAGACCCAGTACTTC. Residues: CASSRRGGLETQYF.

The chain couples TRBV7-2 to TRBJ2-1; D is unclear. CDR3 length equals 12 residues. V was cut by 5 bases and J by 7 bases, with 9 bases left in between. Germline CDR1 reads SGHTA; CDR2 reads FQGNSA. CDR3 in DNA: TGTGCCAGCAGCCCGTACGGGAATGAGCAGTTCTTC. This encodes CASSPYGNEQFF.

The chain recombines TRBV18 with TRBJ2-2, with D perhaps TRBD2 (6 bases). Germline V gives CDR1 KGHSH, CDR2 LQKENI. V gave up 5 bases and J gave up 4 bases, with 14 bases separating them. The CDR3 spans 15 residues. CDR3 region: CASSFDRGSTGELFF. In nucleotides, the CDR3 is TGTGCCAGCTCATTTGATCGGGGGAGCACCGGGGAGCTGTTTTTT.

J is TRBJ2-2 and V is TRBV7-6; D gene uncertain. V was trimmed by 1 base and J by 6 bases, leaving 6 bases between them. The CDR3 extends over 13 amino acids. CDR1 and CDR2 (germline): SGHVS, FNYEAQ. CDR3 amino acids: CASSLVKSGELFF. In DNA form, the CDR3 reads TGTGCCAGCAGCTTAGTCAAGTCCGGGGAGCTGTTTTTT.

The V and J genes are TRBV11-2 and TRBJ1-5; 7 nucleotides line up with TRBD1. J lost 0 bases, V lost 0 bases, and 8 bases had no gene match. Germline V gives CDR1 SGHAT, CDR2 FQNNGV. The CDR3 is 18 residues long. CDR3 coding DNA: TGTGCCAGCAGCTTAGAGGAACAGGGGCGGTATAGCAATCAGCCCCAGCATTTT. Translation: CASSLEEQGRYSNQPQHF.

The J gene is TRBJ1-2, the V gene TRBV9, with unresolved D. Germline loops: CDR1 SGDLS, CDR2 YYNGEE. V lost 4 bases and J 8 bases, leaving 12 bases between the germline ends. The CDR3 consists of 12 residues. The CDR3 region is CASSPVPGGYTF. In DNA, the CDR3 is TGTGCCAGCAGCCCCGTCCCCGGGGGCTACACCTTC.

V and J are TRBV5-1 and TRBJ2-5; 7 bases agree with TRBD1. Germline V gene sequence: CDR1 SGHRS, CDR2 YFSETQ. V lost 5 bases and J lost 1; bases outside the gene matches: 2. The CDR3 totals 13 residues. The CDR3 is CASSTGAQETQYF. As DNA, the CDR3 is TGCGCCAGCAGTACAGGGGCCCAAGAGACCCAGTACTTC.

The V gene is TRBV27, the J gene TRBJ2-1; 11 nucleotides agree with TRBD2. The germline V gene has CDR1 MNHEY and CDR2 SMNVEV (reference sequence). V lost 4 bases and J lost 6; bases outside the gene matches: 5. CDR3 length: 15 residues. The CDR3 coding sequence is TGTGCCAGCAGTTCTCCGACTAGCGGGACCAATGAGCAGTTCTTC. Translation: CASSSPTSGTNEQFF.

J is TRBJ2-7 and V is TRBV6-5; 7 bases fit TRBD1. Germline V lookup: CDR1 MNHEY, CDR2 SVGAGI. The V segment lost 5 bases and the J segment 5 bases; nucleotides outside the gene matches: 6. This CDR3 contains 13 residues. CDR3 region: CASSKYRGDEQYF. CDR3 DNA: TGTGCCAGCAGTAAGTACAGGGGCGACGAGCAGTACTTC.

The chain combines TRBV3-1 (or the pseudogene TRBV3-2) with TRBJ2-7; the D gene could be TRBD1 or TRBD2 (6 bases each). The CDR3 contains 11 residues. V shed 10 bases and J shed 6 bases, with 13 bases lying between them. CDR1 LGHDT and CDR2 YNNKEL come from the germline V gene (reference sequence). In nucleotides, the CDR3 is TGTGCCACCGGAGGGGGGATCGAGCAGTACTTC. This sequence encodes CATGGGIEQYF.

The sample holds one count of this clone. The chain carries TRBV28 and TRBJ1-2; D might be TRBD1 (6 bases). Germline CDR1 reads MDHEN; CDR2 reads SYDVKM. V gave up 4 bases and J gave up 0 bases, with 9 bases separating them. The CDR3 is 14 residues long. Written as DNA, the CDR3 is TGTGCCAGCAGTTCGGGACATACTAACTATGGCTACACCTTC. Amino acid sequence: CASSSGHTNYGYTF.

In its sample, this clone was seen once. The chain carries TRBV5-1 and TRBJ2-2, with TRBD1 matching 8 bases. The ends lost 4 bases at V and 1 base at J; junction bases unmatched: 9. Germline CDR1 reads SGHRS; CDR2 reads YFSETQ. CDR3 length: 17 residues. CDR3 sequence reads: CASSPISGTGNTGELFF. CDR3 in DNA: TGCGCCAGCAGCCCGATATCCGGGACAGGGAACACCGGGGAGCTGTTTTTT.

V usage is TRBV28 and J usage is TRBJ2-2; D is undetermined. Trimming took 5 bases from V and 7 from J, leaving 14 bases between them. The CDR3 sequence is 14 residues long. Germline CDR1 and CDR2: MDHEN and SYDVKM. The chain's CDR3 is CASSLVLRFGELFF. DNA for the CDR3: TGTGCCAGCAGTCTCGTTCTGAGGTTCGGGGAGCTGTTTTTT.

This clone was observed a single time. J is TRBJ1-3 and V is TRBV9; D is possibly TRBD1 (6 bases). Germline values: CDR1 SGDLS, CDR2 YYNGEE. CDR3 length equals 15 residues. Deletions cut 0 bases from V and 7 bases from J, with 14 bases between. CDR3 DNA sequence: TGTGCCAGCAGCGTAGATGGACAGCGGGTGAACACCATATATTTT. This codes for CASSVDGQRVNTIYF.

The chain uses TRBV30 and TRBJ2-1, with 11 positions matching TRBD2. The J segment lost 14 bases and the V segment lost 1 base, leaving 7 bases of the junction unmatched. Germline V CDR1 and CDR2: GTSNPN, SVGIG (reference sequence). The CDR3 runs to 13 residues. This CDR3 reads CAWSGLAGGPEFF. In DNA form, the CDR3 reads TGTGCCTGGAGTGGATTAGCGGGGGGGCCCGAGTTCTTC.